This TCR beta chain was recorded in a study of T cell changes during pregnancy in multiple sclerosis. V gave up 4 bases and J gave up 1 base; unmatched junction bases: 4. The germline V gene encodes CDR1 SGHTS and CDR2 YDEGEE. The CDR3 loop spans 15 amino acids. This table comes from immunoSEQ multiplex PCR, and its TCRdb copy is limited to in-frame clones, with some not included. Of 98,000 or so clones in the sample, 90% to 95% were seen once. Only one count was recorded for this clone. The sample here was peripheral blood, taken after pregnancy. The clonotype was recovered from a female donor with multiple sclerosis, enrolled in a pregnancy study. The rearrangement links TRBV5-8 to TRBJ2-1, with TRBD2 identical over 8 bases. As DNA, the CDR3 is TGTGCCAGCAGCCGGGGCGGGAGGTCCTACAATGAGCAGTTCTTC. Amino acid sequence: CASSRGGRSYNEQFF.